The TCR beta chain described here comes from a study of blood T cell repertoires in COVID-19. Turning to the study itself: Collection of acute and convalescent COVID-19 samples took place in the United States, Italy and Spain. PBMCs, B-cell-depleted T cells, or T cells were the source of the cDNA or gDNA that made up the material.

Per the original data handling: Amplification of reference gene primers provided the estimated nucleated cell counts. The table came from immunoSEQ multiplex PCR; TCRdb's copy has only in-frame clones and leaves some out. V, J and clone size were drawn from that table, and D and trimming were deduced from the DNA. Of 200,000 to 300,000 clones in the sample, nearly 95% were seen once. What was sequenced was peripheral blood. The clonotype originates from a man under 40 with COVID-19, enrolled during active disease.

CDR3 coding DNA: TGTGCCAGCAGCCAGTGGGGACAGGGAAGCTCCTACGAGCAGTACTTC. Its protein product is CASSQWGQGSSYEQYF. The chain has TRBV3-1 (or the pseudogene TRBV3-2) and TRBJ2-7, with 9 bases that match TRBD1. CDR3 size: 16 residues. V lost 3 bases and J lost 0; bases outside the gene matches: 6. Germline V gene sequence: CDR1 LGHDT, CDR2 YNNKEL (reference sequence).